A selection of T cell receptor beta chains follows, all from one sample in a study of T cell responses to AZD1222 COVID-19 vaccine. The assay was immunoSEQ multiplex PCR, and TCRdb's table has in-frame clones only and misses some. In the table there are over 65,000 clones, approximately 89% of which are singletons. Sequencing was performed on peripheral blood, taken 28 days after the second AZD1222 dose. These receptor sequences come from an adult who received the AZD1222 COVID-19 vaccine. Each CDR3 is given with its conserved first and last residue. A D gene is named only where the DNA matches it firmly. Clone size appears in some rows only: once, few, many, or a class for an expanded clone.

d_gene	j_gene	v_gene	abundance	CDR3aa	CDR3nt
TRBD1	TRBJ2-3	TRBV4-3	NA	CASSYTGAEQEDTQYF	TGCGCCAGCAGCTATACAGGGGCTGAACAGGAAGATACGCAGTATTTT
TRBD1	TRBJ1-1	TRBV7-2	NA	CASSQTGQGATEAFF	TGTGCCAGCAGCCAGACGGGACAGGGGGCTACTGAAGCTTTCTTT
TRBD1	TRBJ2-6	TRBV29-1	NA	CSVEEWDSGLSGANVLTF	TGCAGCGTTGAAGAGTGGGACAGTGGGCTCTCTGGGGCCAACGTCCTGACTTTC
NA	TRBJ2-5	TRBV28	once	CASSLPGLYQETQYF	TGTGCCAGCAGTTTACCAGGATTATACCAAGAGACCCAGTACTTC
NA	TRBJ2-3	TRBV3-1/TRBV3-2	NA	CASSQGERADTQYF	TGTGCCAGCAGCCAAGGGGAGCGAGCAGATACGCAGTATTTT
TRBD1	TRBJ1-6	TRBV19	NA	CASNPAGTGKRNSPLHF	TGTGCCAGTAATCCTGCCGGGACAGGGAAACGTAATTCACCCCTCCACTTT
NA	TRBJ1-1	TRBV7-3	NA	CASSPRGEGSGNTEAFF	TGTGCCAGCAGCCCCCGCGGAGAGGGCTCGGGGAACACTGAAGCTTTCTTT
TRBD1	TRBJ2-1	TRBV13	NA	CASSLGPGTAYNEQFF	TGTGCCAGCAGCTTAGGCCCGGGGACAGCCTACAATGAGCAGTTCTTC
NA	TRBJ1-2	TRBV7-8	NA	CASSLALAKGGYGYTF	TGTGCCAGCAGCTTAGCGCTGGCAAAAGGTGGCTATGGCTACACCTTC
NA	TRBJ1-5	TRBV6-5	NA	CASTQGLGSNQPQHF	TGTGCCAGCACCCAGGGATTAGGGAGCAATCAGCCCCAGCATTTT
NA	TRBJ1-3	TRBV4-2	NA	CASSQDWVSGNTIYF	TGTGCCAGCAGCCAAGATTGGGTTTCTGGAAACACCATATATTTT
TRBD1	TRBJ2-7	TRBV5-6	once	CASSSTLDRGLWYF	TGTGCCAGCAGCTCAACGCTAGACAGGGGGCTTTGGTACTTC
TRBD1	TRBJ1-5	TRBV20-1	NA	CSASLETGGNQPQHF	TGCAGTGCTAGTTTGGAGACAGGGGGCAATCAGCCCCAGCATTTT
NA	TRBJ1-5	TRBV19	NA	CASSIVPGARLRNQPQHF	TGTGCCAGTAGTATAGTCCCAGGGGCCCGCCTAAGAAATCAGCCCCAGCATTTT
NA	TRBJ2-7	TRBV30	NA	CAWSVGAARAEQYF	TGTGCCTGGAGTGTTGGCGCGGCCAGGGCCGAGCAGTACTTC
TRBD1	TRBJ2-1	TRBV6-2/TRBV6-3	once	CASSPYGRGLGPNEQFF	TGTGCCAGCAGCCCGTATGGAAGGGGGCTAGGACCCAATGAGCAGTTCTTC
TRBD1	TRBJ1-1	TRBV6-5	NA	CASSYGRQGSNEAFF	TGTGCCAGCAGTTACGGGAGACAGGGTTCAAACGAAGCTTTCTTT
NA	TRBJ1-3	TRBV28	NA	CASSLVGSSGNTIYF	TGTGCCAGCAGTTTGGTGGGTTCTTCTGGAAACACCATATATTTT
NA	TRBJ2-1	TRBV5-1	NA	CASRATSHNEQFF	TGCGCCAGCAGGGCCACTAGCCACAATGAGCAGTTCTTC
TRBD1	TRBJ2-3	TRBV2	NA	CASSQQGGADTQYF	TGTGCCAGCAGTCAACAGGGGGGCGCAGATACGCAGTATTTT
TRBD1	TRBJ2-2	TRBV6-1	NA	CASRERDRPNTGELFF	TGTGCCAGCAGGGAACGGGACAGGCCGAACACCGGGGAGCTGTTTTTT
NA	TRBJ1-5	TRBV6-1	NA	CASSEREGQPQHF	TGTGCCAGCAGTGAAAGGGAAGGACAGCCCCAGCATTTT
TRBD1	TRBJ1-3	TRBV19	NA	CASMPYPGTGRNTIYF	TGTGCCAGTATGCCCTACCCCGGGACAGGGAGAAACACCATATATTTT
NA	TRBJ2-2	TRBV4-3	NA	CASSPGEDTGELFF	TGCGCCAGCAGCCCGGGAGAGGACACCGGGGAGCTGTTTTTT
TRBD1	TRBJ2-7	TRBV7-2	few	CASSSRDSVKQYF	TGTGCCAGCAGCTCAAGGGACAGCGTCAAGCAGTACTTC
NA	TRBJ2-7	TRBV6-5	NA	CASSLTGSPSYEQYF	TGTGCCAGCAGTCTCACGGGATCCCCCTCCTACGAGCAGTACTTC
NA	TRBJ2-7	TRBV4-3	NA	CASSQDYRPNEEQYF	TGCGCCAGCAGCCAAGATTATCGCCCCAACGAGGAGCAGTACTTC